This entry is about one T cell receptor beta chain. These data come from a study of blood T cell repertoires in COVID-19. Across the study: Sites in the United States, Italy and Spain provided acute and convalescent COVID-19 samples. T cells, B-cell-depleted T cells, or PBMCs supplied cDNA or gDNA.

As handled by the study authors: The assay estimated nucleated cells by amplifying reference gene primers. Clones were sequenced by immunoSEQ multiplex PCR, and TCRdb holds only the in-frame ones, with some missing. V and J calls and clone size come straight from that table; D and trimming were deduced from the DNA. The repertoire holds 140,000 to 150,000 clones, with about 90% as singletons. The germline CDR1 and CDR2 sequences are SGHRS and YFSETQ. This CDR3 is 16 amino acids long. V lost 5 bases to trimming and J lost 2 bases; unmatched junction nucleotides: 10. V is TRBV5-1 and J is TRBJ2-3, with 8 bases fitting TRBD1. The TCR comes from a man older than 75 with acute or convalescent COVID-19. The sequenced sample consisted of peripheral blood. The CDR3 region is CASRDKPGQVTDTQYF. CDR3 coding DNA: TGCGCCAGCAGAGACAAACCGGGACAGGTCACAGATACGCAGTATTTT. The whole variable domain, remainder taken from reference TRBV5-1 and TRBJ2-3, is KAGVTQTPRYLIKTRGQQVTLSCSPISGHRSVSWYQQTPGQGLQFLFEYFSETQRNKGNFPGRFSGRQFSNSRSEMNVSTLELGDSALYLCASRDKPGQVTDTQYFGPGTRLTVL.